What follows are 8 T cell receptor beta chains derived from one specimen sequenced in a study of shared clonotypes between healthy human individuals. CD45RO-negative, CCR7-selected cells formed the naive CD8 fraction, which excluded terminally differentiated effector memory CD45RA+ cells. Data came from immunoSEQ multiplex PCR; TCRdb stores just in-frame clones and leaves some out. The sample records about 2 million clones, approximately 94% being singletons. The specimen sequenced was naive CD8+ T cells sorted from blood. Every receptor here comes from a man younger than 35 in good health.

CDR3 nucleotide sequence: TGCGCCAGCAGCCCCGAAGTAGCCGAAGAGACCCAGTACTTC. It is translated as CASSPEVAEETQYF. This rearrangement joins TRBV4-1 to TRBJ2-5; D is undetermined. The V end was cut by 4 bases, the J end by 3 bases, with 12 bases between. CDR1 and CDR2 from the germline V gene are MGHRA and YSYEKL. The CDR3 contains 14 residues.

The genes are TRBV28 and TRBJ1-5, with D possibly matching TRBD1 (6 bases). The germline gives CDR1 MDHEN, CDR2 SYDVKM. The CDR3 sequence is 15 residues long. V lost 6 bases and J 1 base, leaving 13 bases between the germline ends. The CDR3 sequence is CASRSGVGSNQPQHF. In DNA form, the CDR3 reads TGTGCCAGCAGGTCAGGGGTTGGGAGCAATCAGCCCCAGCATTTT.

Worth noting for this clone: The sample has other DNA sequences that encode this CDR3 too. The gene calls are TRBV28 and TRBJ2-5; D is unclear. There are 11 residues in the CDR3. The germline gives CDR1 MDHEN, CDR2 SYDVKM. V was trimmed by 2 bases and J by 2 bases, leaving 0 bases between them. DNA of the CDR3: TGTGCCAGCAGTTTACAAGAGACCCAGTACTTC. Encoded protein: CASSLQETQYF.

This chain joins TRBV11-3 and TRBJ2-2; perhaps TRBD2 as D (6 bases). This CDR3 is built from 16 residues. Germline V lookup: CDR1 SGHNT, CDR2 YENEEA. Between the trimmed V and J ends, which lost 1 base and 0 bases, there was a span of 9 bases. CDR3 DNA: TGTGCCAGCAGCTTAGCGGCGGGAACGAACACCGGGGAGCTGTTTTTT. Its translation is CASSLAAGTNTGELFF.

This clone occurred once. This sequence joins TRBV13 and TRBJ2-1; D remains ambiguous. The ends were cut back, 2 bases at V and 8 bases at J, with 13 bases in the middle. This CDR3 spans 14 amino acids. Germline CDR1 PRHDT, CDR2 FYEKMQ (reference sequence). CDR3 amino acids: CASSLPADGDEQFF. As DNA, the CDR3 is TGTGCCAGCAGCTTACCTGCGGACGGCGATGAGCAGTTCTTC.

CDR3 DNA sequence: TGTGCCAGCAGTTTCCATGGGCCCCTCCAGCCCCAGCATTTT. Its translation is CASSFHGPLQPQHF. The chain is built from TRBV27 and TRBJ1-5; D unclear. This CDR3 region has 14 residues. Trimming removed 3 bases at V and 7 bases at J, with 13 bases between. Germline V gives CDR1 MNHEY, CDR2 SMNVEV (reference sequence).

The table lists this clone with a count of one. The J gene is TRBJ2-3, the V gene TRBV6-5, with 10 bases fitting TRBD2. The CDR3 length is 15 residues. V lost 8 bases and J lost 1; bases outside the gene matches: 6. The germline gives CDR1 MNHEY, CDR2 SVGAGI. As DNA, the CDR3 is TGTGCCAGCGGGCGGACTAGCGGACGCACAGATACGCAGTATTTT. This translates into CASGRTSGRTDTQYF.

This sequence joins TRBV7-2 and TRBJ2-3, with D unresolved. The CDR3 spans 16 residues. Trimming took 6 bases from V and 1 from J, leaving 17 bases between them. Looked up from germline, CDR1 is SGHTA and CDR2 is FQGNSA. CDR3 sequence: CASRSTPGLGTDTQYF. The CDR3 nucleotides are TGTGCCAGCAGGTCGACCCCCGGTCTCGGCACAGATACGCAGTATTTT.